This T cell receptor beta chain was observed in a study of response to subunit inactivated influenza vaccine. As for this clonotype: Its cognate antigen is unknown.

TCRdb analysed the RT-PCR reads with MiXCR anew, one entry per CDR3 protein. This table holds some 600,000 distinct CDR3 sequences, 12% to 15% found once. The ends were cut back, 3 bases at V and 4 bases at J, with 6 bases in the middle. There are 11 residues in the CDR3. CDR1 is DFQATT and CDR2 is SNEGSKA in the germline V gene (reference sequence). Broader study findings: Only a handful of new T cells, the authors suggested, are recruited with each seasonal influenza vaccination.

V and J are TRBV20-1 and TRBJ2-5, with TRBD2 as a possible D gene (5 bases). Sequenced here: PBMCs from blood, sampled less than 15 days before vaccination. This sequence originates from a man aged 45-65 years who received an inactivated influenza vaccine. The CDR3 coding sequence is TGCAGTGCTAGGAGGGTAGAGACCCAGTACTTC. This gives the protein CSARRVETQYF.